The 6 T cell receptor beta chains in this list originate from one sample, sequenced in a study of blood T cells in healthy people across ages. Alongside a J-beta primer mix, a sample-barcoded 5' primer served in a second PCR lasting about 6 to 11 cycles. Each CDR3 protein is one row after TCRdb ran MiXCR on the 5' RACE reads. The table lists about 640,000 distinct CDR3 sequences, roughly three fifths of them singletons. Sequenced input: blood. Receptors originate from a man aged 60 to 75 in good health.

This clonotype has a handful of counts. V is TRBV20-1 and J is TRBJ1-1; D perhaps matches TRBD1 (5 bases). The germline gives CDR1 DFQATT, CDR2 SNEGSKA (reference sequence). The CDR3 spans 15 residues. V was clipped by 0 bases and J by 4 bases, with 15 bases between them. Here the CDR3 reads CSARDQSVGGTEAFF. The CDR3 DNA is TGCAGTGCTAGAGATCAGTCGGTCGGGGGCACTGAAGCTTTCTTT.

The J gene is TRBJ1-5, the V gene TRBV20-1; 9 positions agree with TRBD1. This CDR3 region has 13 residues. The germline gives CDR1 DFQATT, CDR2 SNEGSKA (reference sequence). The V gene end was trimmed by 7 bases and the J gene end by 8 bases; junction bases not matched to a gene: 9. DNA for the CDR3: TGCAGTGGAAAACAGGGGGCAGGTAAGCCCCAGCATTTT. This encodes CSGKQGAGKPQHF.

The chain couples TRBV28 to TRBJ1-4; D possibly corresponds to TRBD1 (6 bases). Trimming stripped 3 bases from V and 5 bases from J, with 22 bases between. Germline-derived CDR1 and CDR2 are MDHEN and SYDVKM. This CDR3 has 18 amino acids. As DNA, the CDR3 is TGTGCCAGCAGTTTTGAAGGGTTGGGGGCACCAGTCAATGAAAAACTGTTTTTT. Translation: CASSFEGLGAPVNEKLFF.

In its sample, this clonotype was seen a few times. The chain has TRBV6-6 and TRBJ2-7, with D possibly matching TRBD2 (6 bases). Gene TRBJ2-5 matches the end of the DNA better, so the J call may be wrong. CDR1 and CDR2 (germline): MNHNY, SVGAGI (reference sequence). This CDR3 is 14 amino acids long. DNA for the CDR3: TGTGCCAGCGCGCGCGGGGAGGTTCGGGAGACCCAGTACTTC. Its protein is CASARGEVRETQYF.

This clonotype appeared a few times. This chain connects TRBV12-3 or TRBV12-4 to TRBJ2-5; D remains unclear. V was clipped by 3 bases and J by 0 bases, with 5 bases between them. This CDR3 has 13 amino acids. CDR3 region: CASSLANQETQYF. The CDR3, as DNA: TGTGCCAGCAGTTTGGCAAACCAAGAGACCCAGTACTTC.

The gene calls are TRBV7-9 and TRBJ2-1; D possibly matches TRBD1 or TRBD2 (6 bases each). Deletions cut 5 bases from V and 8 bases from J, with 16 bases between. This CDR3 is 14 amino acids long. The germline CDR1 and CDR2 sequences are SEHNR and FQNEAQ (reference sequence). CDR3 sequence reads: CASSIGLRGDEQFF. Here the CDR3 DNA reads TGTGCCAGCAGCATCGGACTTAGGGGGGATGAGCAGTTCTTC.